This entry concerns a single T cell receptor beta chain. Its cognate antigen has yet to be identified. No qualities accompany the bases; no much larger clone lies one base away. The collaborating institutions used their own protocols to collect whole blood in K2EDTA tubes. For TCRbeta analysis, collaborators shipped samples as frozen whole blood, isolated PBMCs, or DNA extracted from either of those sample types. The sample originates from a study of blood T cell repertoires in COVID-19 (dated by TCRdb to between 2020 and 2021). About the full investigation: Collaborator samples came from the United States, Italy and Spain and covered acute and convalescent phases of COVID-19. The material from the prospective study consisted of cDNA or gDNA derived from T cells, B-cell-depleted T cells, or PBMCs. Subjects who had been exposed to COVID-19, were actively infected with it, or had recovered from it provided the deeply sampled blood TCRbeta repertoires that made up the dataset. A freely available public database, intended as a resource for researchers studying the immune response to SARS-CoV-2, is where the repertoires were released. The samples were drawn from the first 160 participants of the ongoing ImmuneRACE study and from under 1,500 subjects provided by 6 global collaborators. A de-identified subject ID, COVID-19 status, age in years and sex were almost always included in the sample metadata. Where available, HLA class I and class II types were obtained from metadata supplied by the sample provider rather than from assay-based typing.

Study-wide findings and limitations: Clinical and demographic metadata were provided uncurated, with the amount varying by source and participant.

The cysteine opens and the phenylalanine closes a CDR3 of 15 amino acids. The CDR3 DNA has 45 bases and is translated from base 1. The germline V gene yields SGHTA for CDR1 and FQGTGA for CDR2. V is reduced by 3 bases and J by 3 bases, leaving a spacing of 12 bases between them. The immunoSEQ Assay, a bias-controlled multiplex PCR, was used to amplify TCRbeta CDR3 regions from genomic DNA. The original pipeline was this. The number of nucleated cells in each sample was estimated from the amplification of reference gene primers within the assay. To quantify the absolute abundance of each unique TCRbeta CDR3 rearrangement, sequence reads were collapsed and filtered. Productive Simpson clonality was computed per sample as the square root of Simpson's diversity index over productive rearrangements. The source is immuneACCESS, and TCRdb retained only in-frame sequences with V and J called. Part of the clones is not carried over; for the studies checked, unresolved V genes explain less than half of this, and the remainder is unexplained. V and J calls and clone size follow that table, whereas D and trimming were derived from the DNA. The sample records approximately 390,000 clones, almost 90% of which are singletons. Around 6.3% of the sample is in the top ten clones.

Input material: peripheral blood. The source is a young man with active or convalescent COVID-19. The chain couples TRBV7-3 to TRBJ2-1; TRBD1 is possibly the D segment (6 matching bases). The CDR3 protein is CASSFRRGGYNEQFF. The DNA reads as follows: TGTGCCAGCAGCTTCCGCAGGGGTGGCTACAATGAGCAGTTCTTC.